A single sample is the source of the 28 T cell receptor beta chains below, sequenced in a study of blood T cell repertoires in COVID-19. Measured with immunoSEQ multiplex PCR; TCRdb has only the in-frame clones, and not every one. Seen here are 200,000 to 250,000 clones, 70% to 85% observed once, and the top ten hold 9.7%. Sequencing input: peripheral blood. These receptors came from a man aged 45-60 years with active or convalescent COVID-19.

This sequence joins TRBV9 and TRBJ1-3; D might be TRBD1 (5 bases). V gave up 0 bases and J gave up 6 bases, with 10 bases separating them. Germline loops: CDR1 SGDLS, CDR2 YYNGEE. The CDR3 length is 14 residues. The chain's CDR3 is CASSVGQGINTIYF. CDR3 DNA sequence: TGTGCCAGCAGCGTAGGGCAGGGAATAAACACCATATATTTT.

The rearrangement uses TRBV7-9 and TRBJ1-2; D unclear. This CDR3 contains 14 residues. Germline V gene lookup returns CDR1 SEHNR and CDR2 FQNEAQ (reference sequence). The germline V and J ends were trimmed by 7 bases and 4 bases, with 16 bases remaining between them. CDR3 in amino acids: CASTNTRGIYGYTF. The CDR3 region has the DNA TGTGCCAGCACCAACACCAGAGGGATCTATGGCTACACCTTC.

This clone has ten or more counts. J is TRBJ1-2 and V is TRBV4-2; 7 nucleotides align to TRBD1. Trimming cost V 2 bases and J 0 bases; bases outside gene matches: 3. This CDR3 has 15 residues. Germline CDR1 is LGHNA and CDR2 is YNFKEQ. The CDR3 DNA follows: TGTGCCAGCAGCCAACCCGGGACAGCTAACTATGGCTACACCTTC. Its protein product is CASSQPGTANYGYTF.

The chain is built from TRBV5-1 and TRBJ2-4; D is unresolved. The CDR3 consists of 14 residues. The germline V gene has CDR1 SGHRS and CDR2 YFSETQ. V lost 1 base and J lost 1, with 6 bases in between. CDR3 sequence: CASSLFEAKNIQYF. DNA of the CDR3: TGCGCCAGCAGCTTGTTCGAGGCCAAAAACATTCAGTACTTC.

J is TRBJ1-6 and V is TRBV10-3, with 8 bases that match TRBD1. The J segment lost 2 bases and the V segment lost 6 bases, leaving 6 bases of the junction unmatched. The CDR3 has 16 amino acids. Germline lookup yields CDR1 ENHRY and CDR2 SYGVKD. The CDR3 region is CAISDRGRAYNSPLHF. CDR3 DNA sequence: TGTGCCATCAGCGACAGGGGACGTGCCTATAATTCACCCCTCCACTTT.

The V gene is TRBV5-1, the J gene TRBJ2-3, with TRBD2 identical over 13 bases. The CDR3 spans 15 residues. Per germline, CDR1 SGHRS and CDR2 YFSETQ. V shed 2 bases, J shed 8 bases, and the junction held 5 bases outside the gene matches. CDR3 nucleotides: TGCGCCAGCAGCTTTGACGGACTAGCGGGGGCTACGCAGTATTTT. Its translation is CASSFDGLAGATQYF.

V is TRBV4-1 and J is TRBJ1-5; D is unresolved. In germline, CDR1 is MGHRA, CDR2 YSYEKL. Trimming cost V 0 bases and J 7 bases, with 16 bases left between them. The CDR3 runs 16 residues. This CDR3 reads CASSQDSAQRAQPQHF. The CDR3 DNA sequence: TGCGCCAGCAGCCAAGATTCCGCACAGCGGGCACAGCCCCAGCATTTT.

This chain joins TRBV10-3 and TRBJ2-1; D perhaps matches TRBD1 (5 bases). V was trimmed by 4 bases and J by 0 bases, leaving 7 bases between them. This CDR3 comprises 14 residues. The V gene's germline CDR1 is ENHRY and CDR2 SYGVKD. The CDR3: CAISAGISYNEQFF. CDR3 nucleotides: TGTGCCATCAGTGCAGGGATCTCCTACAATGAGCAGTTCTTC.

The chain is built from TRBV18 and TRBJ2-7; 8 positions agree with TRBD1. The germline gives CDR1 KGHSH, CDR2 LQKENI. Germline trimming cut 5 bases from V and 3 bases from J; bases unmatched to any gene: 12. This CDR3 contains 16 residues. The CDR3 DNA follows: TGTGCCAGCTCATCAGGGACAGGCCGTCTCCTCTACGAGCAGTACGTC. Amino acids: CASSSGTGRLLYEQYV.

J is TRBJ1-1 and V is TRBV7-8; the D gene is possibly TRBD1 (6 bases). Trimming took 5 bases from V and 6 from J, leaving 13 bases between them. Germline values: CDR1 SGHVS, CDR2 FQNEAQ. This CDR3 region has 13 residues. CDR3 coding DNA: TGTGCCAGCAGCCAGGGGTGGGAAGCTGAAGCTTTCTTT. It specifies CASSQGWEAEAFF. Using reference TRBV7-8 and TRBJ1-1 for the parts outside the CDR3, the full variable domain is GAGVSQSPRYKVAKRGQDVALRCDPISGHVSLFWYQQALGQGPEFLTYFQNEAQLDKSGLPSDRFFAERPEGSVSTLKIQRTQQEDSAVYLCASSQGWEAEAFFGQGTRLTVV.

The V call is TRBV28, the J call TRBJ1-4; D might be TRBD1 (5 bases). V lost 6 bases and J lost 2, with 7 bases in between. There are 13 residues in the CDR3. The V gene's germline CDR1 is MDHEN and CDR2 SYDVKM. CDR3 bases: TGTGCCAGCAGCCGGGGGACTAATGAAAAACTGTTTTTT. It is translated as CASSRGTNEKLFF.

The rearrangement links TRBV27 to TRBJ2-2, with a possible D match to TRBD1 (5 bases). The length of the CDR3 is 16 residues. The V end was cut by 0 bases, the J end by 3 bases, with 11 bases between. Germline CDR1 is MNHEY and CDR2 is SMNVEV (reference sequence). This chain's CDR3 is CASSLSPGWDTGELFF. In nucleotides, the CDR3 is TGTGCCAGCAGTTTATCGCCAGGGTGGGACACCGGGGAGCTGTTTTTT.

The chain is built from TRBV28 and TRBJ2-3; possible D gene TRBD2, 5 bases. Between the trimmed V and J ends, which lost 6 bases and 6 bases, there was a span of 22 bases. CDR3 length: 16 amino acids. From germline, CDR1 is MDHEN and CDR2 SYDVKM. The CDR3 protein is CASRPFSATGVDTQYF. Here the CDR3 DNA reads TGTGCCAGCAGACCCTTTAGCGCTACTGGTGTGGATACGCAGTATTTT.

The chain employs TRBV21-1 and TRBJ1-1; the table gives TRBD1 as D, unverified against the DNA. TRBV21-1 is listed as a pseudogene. CDR3 size: 14 residues. In DNA form, the CDR3 reads TGTGCCAGCAGCATCGCCAGGGTCCTTGTGAAAGCTTTCTTT. Translation: CASSIARVLVKAFF.

CDR3 bases: TGTGCCAGCAGCTTCCCCCCGGACATTTACTCTGGGGCCAACGTCCTGACTTTC. The encoded protein is CASSFPPDIYSGANVLTF. The chain links TRBV7-9 to TRBJ2-6, with D perhaps matching TRBD1 (5 bases). Germline loops: CDR1 SEHNR, CDR2 FQNEAQ (reference sequence). V lost 3 bases and J 0 bases, leaving 15 bases between the germline ends. The CDR3 length is 18 residues.

The V gene is TRBV24-1, the J gene TRBJ2-5; 7 bases align to TRBD1. Trimming cost V 10 bases and J 5 bases; bases outside gene matches: 12. The germline V gene encodes CDR1 KGHDR and CDR2 SFDVKD. This CDR3 comprises 14 residues. The CDR3 DNA reads TGTGCCACAAGTACAGGGGTGGGAGAGGAGACCCAGTACTTC. Encoded protein: CATSTGVGEETQYF.

A word on this clone: The identical CDR3 is also encoded by other nucleotide sequences in the sample. The DNA of the CDR3 is TGTGCCAGCAGTTTATCAGGGGAGGGGTATGGCTACACCTTC. Translating gives CASSLSGEGYGYTF. The chain has TRBV27 and TRBJ1-2; weak D call: TRBD1 (5 bases). V shed 0 bases and J shed 5 bases, with 10 bases lying between them. The germline gives CDR1 MNHEY, CDR2 SMNVEV (reference sequence). CDR3 length: 14 residues.

The chain combines TRBV2 with TRBJ1-1, with 7 bases that match TRBD1. The CDR3 contains 14 residues. Germline V lookup: CDR1 SNHLY, CDR2 FYNNEI. Trimming took 5 bases from V and 4 from J; bases not matched to a gene: 7. CDR3 bases: TGTGCCAGCAGTCGACCCAACAGGGGCACTGAAGCTTTCTTT. Its protein is CASSRPNRGTEAFF.

This chain joins TRBV4-1 and TRBJ1-5; unclear D gene. The CDR3 length is 15 residues. Germline loops: CDR1 MGHRA, CDR2 YSYEKL. V lost 0 bases to trimming and J lost 5 bases, with 11 bases between them. The CDR3 DNA sequence: TGCGCCAGCAGCCAAGATTGGAGGGAGGATCAGCCCCAGCATTTT. Translating it yields CASSQDWREDQPQHF.

DNA for the CDR3: TGTGCCAGCTCACCACTAGCGGGGGGACGCACAGATACGCAGTATTTT. Encoded protein: CASSPLAGGRTDTQYF. This chain joins TRBV18 and TRBJ2-3, with TRBD2 matching over 10 bases. The J segment lost 1 base and the V segment lost 1 base, leaving 2 bases of the junction unmatched. The CDR3 contains 16 residues. Germline V gene lookup returns CDR1 KGHSH and CDR2 LQKENI.

Only a few counts were recorded for this clone. V gene TRBV28 combines with J gene TRBJ1-2; no clear D. This CDR3 contains 16 residues. CDR1 and CDR2 from the germline V gene are MDHEN and SYDVKM. V lost 5 bases to trimming and J lost 7 bases, with 23 bases between them. The CDR3 loop reads CASSTPPLVGRVGYTF. The CDR3 nucleotides read TGTGCCAGCAGTACCCCTCCTCTAGTGGGGAGGGTTGGCTACACCTTC.

The J gene is TRBJ2-1, the V gene TRBV18; D perhaps matches TRBD1 (5 bases). Trimming left V 2 bases short and J 0 bases short, with 8 bases between. The length of the CDR3 is 15 residues. Germline values: CDR1 KGHSH, CDR2 LQKENI. In DNA, the CDR3 is TGTGCCAGCTCACCAGGAGACAGCTCCTACAATGAGCAGTTCTTC. Amino acid sequence: CASSPGDSSYNEQFF.

CDR3 nucleotide sequence: TGTGCCAGCAGCTTCGTATCCCCCGACTACTCTGGAAACACCATATATTTT. Its protein product is CASSFVSPDYSGNTIYF. The gene calls are TRBV5-5 and TRBJ1-3; D is uncertain. This CDR3 has 17 amino acids. V lost 2 bases and J lost 0, with 15 bases in between. The germline V gene encodes CDR1 SGHKS and CDR2 YYEKEE (reference sequence).

This clone came up once. CDR3 in DNA: TGTGCCAGCAGTTTAAAGGGGTGGACGGGCGAGCAGTACGTC. This sequence encodes CASSLKGWTGEQYV. The chain recombines TRBV28 with TRBJ2-7; D possibly corresponds to TRBD1 (5 bases). Germline V gene lookup returns CDR1 MDHEN and CDR2 SYDVKM. V lost 2 bases to trimming and J lost 6 bases, with 14 bases between them. There are 14 residues in the CDR3.

The genes are TRBV27 and TRBJ2-1; no clear D gene. CDR3 size: 15 residues. CDR1 MNHEY and CDR2 SMNVEV come from the germline V gene (reference sequence). V lost 1 base and J lost 12, with 19 bases in between. For the CDR3, the DNA is TGTGCCAGCAGTTTATACCATCCCTTGGATCTAGGGCAGTTCTTC. The encoded protein is CASSLYHPLDLGQFF.

The chain combines TRBV5-1 with TRBJ2-5; 9 nucleotides agree with TRBD1. The CDR3 contains 15 residues. V lost 1 base and J lost 2; bases outside the gene matches: 3. Germline V gives CDR1 SGHRS, CDR2 YFSETQ. The CDR3 nucleotides read TGCGCCAGCAGCTTGCAAGGACAGGGGCAAGAGACCCAGTACTTC. This codes for CASSLQGQGQETQYF.

V is TRBV10-3 and J is TRBJ1-2; TRBD1 matches at 7 bases. In germline, CDR1 is ENHRY, CDR2 SYGVKD. V lost 7 bases, J lost 8 bases, and 10 bases stayed unmatched. The CDR3 runs to 13 residues. The CDR3 loop is CAIKSTGAWGYTF. The CDR3, as DNA: TGTGCCATCAAATCCACAGGGGCTTGGGGCTACACCTTC.

CDR3 sequence (DNA): TGTGCCAGCAGTTTTTGGGGACAGAACACTGAAGCTTTCTTT. This encodes CASSFWGQNTEAFF. The J gene is TRBJ1-1, the V gene TRBV28, with TRBD1 as a possible D gene (6 bases). CDR3 length: 14 residues. Trimming removed 3 bases at V and 1 base at J, with 9 bases between. CDR1 is MDHEN and CDR2 is SYDVKM in the germline V gene.